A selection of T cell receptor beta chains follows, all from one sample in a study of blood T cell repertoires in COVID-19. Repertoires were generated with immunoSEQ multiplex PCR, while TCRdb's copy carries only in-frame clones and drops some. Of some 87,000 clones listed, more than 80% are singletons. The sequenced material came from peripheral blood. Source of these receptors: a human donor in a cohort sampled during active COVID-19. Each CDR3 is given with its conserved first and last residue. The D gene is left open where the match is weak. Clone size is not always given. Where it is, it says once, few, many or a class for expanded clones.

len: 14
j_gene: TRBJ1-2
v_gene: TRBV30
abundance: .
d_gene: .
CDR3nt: TGTGCCTGGAGTGCGACCCAACAGGACTATGGCTACACCTTC
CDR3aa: CAWSATQQDYGYTF

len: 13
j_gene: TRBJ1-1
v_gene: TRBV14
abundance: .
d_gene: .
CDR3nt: TGTGCCAGCAGCCAAGACGGGAACACTGAAGCTTTCTTT
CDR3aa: CASSQDGNTEAFF

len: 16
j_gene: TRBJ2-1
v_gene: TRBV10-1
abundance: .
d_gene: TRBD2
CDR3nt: TGCGCCAGCAGCCATAGCGGGGCTCCTGTCTACAATGAGCAGTTCTTC
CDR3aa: CASSHSGAPVYNEQFF

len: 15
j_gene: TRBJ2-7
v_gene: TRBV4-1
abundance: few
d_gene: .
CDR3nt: TGCGCCAGCAGCCAAGAAACGGGATTCTCCTACGAGCAGTACTTC
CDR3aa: CASSQETGFSYEQYF

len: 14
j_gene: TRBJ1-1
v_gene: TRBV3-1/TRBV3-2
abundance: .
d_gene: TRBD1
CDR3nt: TGTGCCAGCAGCCAAGAATCCAGGGGGAATGAAGCTTTCTTT
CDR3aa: CASSQESRGNEAFF

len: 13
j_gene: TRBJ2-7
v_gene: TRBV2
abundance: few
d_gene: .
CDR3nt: TGTGCCAGGAGCAGGGAAGAAGGCTACGAGCAGTACTTC
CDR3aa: CARSREEGYEQYF

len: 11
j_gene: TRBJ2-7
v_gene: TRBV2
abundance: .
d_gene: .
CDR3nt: TGTGCTGCGACAGCTTCCTACGAGCAGTACTTC
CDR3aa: CAATASYEQYF

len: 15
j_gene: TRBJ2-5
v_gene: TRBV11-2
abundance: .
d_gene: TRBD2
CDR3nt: TGTGCCAGCAGCTTAGGGCCTAGCGGGGGGGCAACCCAGTACTTC
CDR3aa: CASSLGPSGGATQYF

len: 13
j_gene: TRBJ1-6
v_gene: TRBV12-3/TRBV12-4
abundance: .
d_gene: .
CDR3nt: TGTGCCAGCAGTGGACAAACAGGTACACCCCTCCACTTT
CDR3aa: CASSGQTGTPLHF

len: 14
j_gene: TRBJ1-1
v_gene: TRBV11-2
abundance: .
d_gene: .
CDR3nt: TGTGCCAGCAGCTTAGATAACGGGGAAACTGAAGCTTTCTTT
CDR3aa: CASSLDNGETEAFF

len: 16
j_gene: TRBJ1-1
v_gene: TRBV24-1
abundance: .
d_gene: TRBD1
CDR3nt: TGTGCCACCAGTTCTCACTCCGGGACAGGGAGCTCTGAAGCTTTCTTT
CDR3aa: CATSSHSGTGSSEAFF

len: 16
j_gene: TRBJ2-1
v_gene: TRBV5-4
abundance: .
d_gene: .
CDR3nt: TGTGCCAGCAGCTCAGGACGGGGTAGCTCCTACAATGAGCAGTTCTTC
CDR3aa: CASSSGRGSSYNEQFF

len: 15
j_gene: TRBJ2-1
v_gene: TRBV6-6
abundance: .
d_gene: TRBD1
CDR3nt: TGTGCCAGCAGCCTCTCCTTTGGACAGGGCGATGAGCAGTTCTTC
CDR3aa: CASSLSFGQGDEQFF

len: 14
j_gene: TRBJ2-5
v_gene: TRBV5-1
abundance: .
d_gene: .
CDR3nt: TGCGCCAGCAGCTTGGGTGGGCAGCAAGAGACCCAGTACTTC
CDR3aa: CASSLGGQQETQYF

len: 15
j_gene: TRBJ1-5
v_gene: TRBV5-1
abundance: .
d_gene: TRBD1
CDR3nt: TGCGCCAGCAGCTTGGGGACAGGGTTGGGCCAGCCCCAGCATTTT
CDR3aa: CASSLGTGLGQPQHF

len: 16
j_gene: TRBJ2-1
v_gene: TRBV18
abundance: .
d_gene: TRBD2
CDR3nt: TGTGCCAGCTCACCCTCCGGACTAGCGGGCAACAATGAGCAGTTCTTC
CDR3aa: CASSPSGLAGNNEQFF

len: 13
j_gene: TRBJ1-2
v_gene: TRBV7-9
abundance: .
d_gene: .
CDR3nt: TGTGCCAGCATCGGGTCATGGGAGGCGGCCAACACCTTC
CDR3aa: CASIGSWEAANTF

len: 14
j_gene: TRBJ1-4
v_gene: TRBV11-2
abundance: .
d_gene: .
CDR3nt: TGTGCCAGCAGCTTACGCGCCGGTAATGAAAAACTGTTTTTT
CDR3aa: CASSLRAGNEKLFF

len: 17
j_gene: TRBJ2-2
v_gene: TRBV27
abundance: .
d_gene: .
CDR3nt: TGTGCCAGCAGTCCACGGGTAGAGAGAGTGAACACCGGGGAGCTGTTTTTT
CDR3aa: CASSPRVERVNTGELFF

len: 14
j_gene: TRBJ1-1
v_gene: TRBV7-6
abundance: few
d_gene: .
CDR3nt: TGTGCCAGCAGCTTAGGAGGTCGGTGGACTGAAGCTTTCTTT
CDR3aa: CASSLGGRWTEAFF

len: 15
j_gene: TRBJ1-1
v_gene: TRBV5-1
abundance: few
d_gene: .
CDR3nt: TGCGCCAGCACCCCGGGGGGGGGCGCGGACACTGAAGCTTTCTTT
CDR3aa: CASTPGGGADTEAFF

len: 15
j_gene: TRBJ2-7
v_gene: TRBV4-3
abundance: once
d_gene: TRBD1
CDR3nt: TGCGCCAGCAGCCGGGGGACAGGGGGCGTCTACGAGCAGTACTTC
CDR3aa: CASSRGTGGVYEQYF

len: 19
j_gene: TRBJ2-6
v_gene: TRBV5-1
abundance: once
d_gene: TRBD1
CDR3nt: TGCGCCAGCAGCTCCTCCTGGGGCCAGGGGGCTGCTGGGGCCAACGTCCTGACTTTC
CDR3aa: CASSSSWGQGAAGANVLTF

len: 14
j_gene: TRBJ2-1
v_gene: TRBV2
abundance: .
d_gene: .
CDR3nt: TGTGCCAGCAGTCCCAGCAGGGGATTCAATGAGCAGTTCTTC
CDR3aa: CASSPSRGFNEQFF

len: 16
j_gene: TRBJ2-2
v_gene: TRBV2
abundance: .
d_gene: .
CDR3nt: TGTGCCAGCAGTGAACAGGCACCATTGAACACCGGGGAGCTGTTTTTT
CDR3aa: CASSEQAPLNTGELFF

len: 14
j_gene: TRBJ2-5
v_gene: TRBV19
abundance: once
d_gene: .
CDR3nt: TGTGCCAGTAGTACCCACAGCAGGGTCGAGACCCAGTACTTC
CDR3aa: CASSTHSRVETQYF

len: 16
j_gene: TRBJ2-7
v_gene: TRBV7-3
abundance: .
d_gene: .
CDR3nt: TGTGCCAGCAGCCCCTACGGGGTGGAGGGCTCCTACGAGCAGTACTTC
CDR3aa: CASSPYGVEGSYEQYF

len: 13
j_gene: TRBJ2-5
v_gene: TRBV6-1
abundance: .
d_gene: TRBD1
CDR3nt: TGTGCCAGCAGTGAGACAGGGGGGGAGACCCAGTACTTC
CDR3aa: CASSETGGETQYF

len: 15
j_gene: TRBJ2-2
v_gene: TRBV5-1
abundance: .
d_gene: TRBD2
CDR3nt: TGCGCCAGCAGCTTTAGCGGGGGGAACACCGGGGAGCTGTTTTTT
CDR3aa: CASSFSGGNTGELFF

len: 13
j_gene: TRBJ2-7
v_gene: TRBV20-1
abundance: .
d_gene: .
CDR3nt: TGCAGTGCTAGTCCTACGCATCGCTACGAGCAGTACTTC
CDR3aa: CSASPTHRYEQYF

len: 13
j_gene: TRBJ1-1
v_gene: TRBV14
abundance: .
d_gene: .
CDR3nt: TGTGCCAGCAGCCAAGTCGGCAGGGCTGAAGCTTTCTTT
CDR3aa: CASSQVGRAEAFF

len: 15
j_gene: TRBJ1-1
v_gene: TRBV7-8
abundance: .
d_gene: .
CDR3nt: TGTGCCAGCAGCCTTAGAACAGGGATCAACACTGAAGCTTTCTTT
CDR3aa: CASSLRTGINTEAFF

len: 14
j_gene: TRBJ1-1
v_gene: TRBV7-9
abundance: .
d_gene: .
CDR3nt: TGTGCCAGCAGCTTAATAACGGGGAACACTGAAGCTTTCTTT
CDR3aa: CASSLITGNTEAFF

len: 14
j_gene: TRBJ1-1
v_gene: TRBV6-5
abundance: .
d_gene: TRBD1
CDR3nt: TGTGCCAGCAGCCAGAACAGGGGGCGATTTGAAGCTTTCTTT
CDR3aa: CASSQNRGRFEAFF

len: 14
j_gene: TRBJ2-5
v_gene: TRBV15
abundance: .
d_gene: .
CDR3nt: TGTGCCACCAGCAGAGGACGGGTTCAAGAGACCCAGTACTTC
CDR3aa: CATSRGRVQETQYF

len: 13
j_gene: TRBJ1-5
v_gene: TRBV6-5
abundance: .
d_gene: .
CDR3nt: TGTGCCAGCAGTTCGGGGGGCAATCAGCCCCAGCATTTT
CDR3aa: CASSSGGNQPQHF

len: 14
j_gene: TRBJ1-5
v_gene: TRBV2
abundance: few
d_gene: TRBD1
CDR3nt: TGTGCCAGCAGGCGGGACAGGGGCGGGCAGCCCCAGCATTTT
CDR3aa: CASRRDRGGQPQHF

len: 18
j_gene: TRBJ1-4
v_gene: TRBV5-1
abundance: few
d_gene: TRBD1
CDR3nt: TGCGCCAGCAGCCACCACCCGGGGACAGGGAGAACTAATGAAAAACTGTTTTTT
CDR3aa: CASSHHPGTGRTNEKLFF

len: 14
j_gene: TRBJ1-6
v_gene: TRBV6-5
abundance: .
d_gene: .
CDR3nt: TGTGCCAGCAGTTCCCGCGGGCCGTCTTCCCCCCTCCACTTT
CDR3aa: CASSSRGPSSPLHF

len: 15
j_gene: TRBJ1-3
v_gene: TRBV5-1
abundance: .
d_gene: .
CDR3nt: TGCGCCAGCAGTTTTTCTTCTGTGTCTGGAAACACCATATATTTT
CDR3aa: CASSFSSVSGNTIYF

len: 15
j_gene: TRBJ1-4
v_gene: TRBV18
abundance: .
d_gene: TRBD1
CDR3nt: TGTGCCAGCTCACCCACAGGGGGCCCTAATGAAAAACTGTTTTTT
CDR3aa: CASSPTGGPNEKLFF

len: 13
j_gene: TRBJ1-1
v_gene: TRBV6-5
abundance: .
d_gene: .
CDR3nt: TGTGCCAGCAGTTTCGGACAGAACACTGAAGCTTTCTTT
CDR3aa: CASSFGQNTEAFF

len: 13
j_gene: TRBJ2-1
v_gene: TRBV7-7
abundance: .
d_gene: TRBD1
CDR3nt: TGTGCTAGCAGCTTAGACAGGGCCAATGAGCAGTTCTTC
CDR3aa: CASSLDRANEQFF

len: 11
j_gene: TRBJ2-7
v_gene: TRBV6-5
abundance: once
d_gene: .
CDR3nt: TGTGCCAGCAACTCCCTCTACGAGCAGTACTTC
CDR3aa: CASNSLYEQYF

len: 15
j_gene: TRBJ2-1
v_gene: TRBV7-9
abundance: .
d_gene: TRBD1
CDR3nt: TGTGCCAGCAGCTCCCTCCGGGGACAGACTAATGAGCAGTTCTTC
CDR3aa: CASSSLRGQTNEQFF

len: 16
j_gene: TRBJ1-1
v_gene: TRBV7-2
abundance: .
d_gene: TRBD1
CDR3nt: TGTGCCAGCAGCGACAGCCCGAGACAGGGTTTTACTGAAGCTTTCTTT
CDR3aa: CASSDSPRQGFTEAFF

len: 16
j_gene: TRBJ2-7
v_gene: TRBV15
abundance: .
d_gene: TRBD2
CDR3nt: TGTGCCACCAGCAAGGGTAGCGGGGGCCTATCCTACGAGCAGTACTTC
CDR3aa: CATSKGSGGLSYEQYF

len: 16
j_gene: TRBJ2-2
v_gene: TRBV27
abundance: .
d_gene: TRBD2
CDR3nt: TGTGCCAGCAGGACCGCGGGGGGCGGGGGCACCGGGGAGCTGTTTTTT
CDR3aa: CASRTAGGGGTGELFF

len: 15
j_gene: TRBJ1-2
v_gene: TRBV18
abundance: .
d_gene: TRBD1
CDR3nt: TGTGCCAGCTCACCTACGACAGGGGGGAATGGAGGCTACACCTTC
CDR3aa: CASSPTTGGNGGYTF

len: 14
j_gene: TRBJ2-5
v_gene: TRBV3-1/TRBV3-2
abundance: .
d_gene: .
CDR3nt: TGTGCCACCCGAAGAGGGGGGGGCCGGGAGACCCAGTACTTC
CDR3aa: CATRRGGGRETQYF

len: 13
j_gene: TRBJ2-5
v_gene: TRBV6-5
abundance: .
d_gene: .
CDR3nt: TGTGCCAGCAGTTACCAAATGCAAGAGACCCAGTACTTC
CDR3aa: CASSYQMQETQYF